The rows below give T cell receptor beta chains drawn from one sample of a study of T cell repertoires in cytomegalovirus infection. These receptors have no known antigen. TCRdb re-called the reads with MiXCR, one entry per CDR3 protein. Of around 100,000 distinct CDR3 sequences detected, less than 55% appear once; the ten largest clones hold just under 75%. Sequencing used CD8+ T cells from cultured PBMCs, obtained from culture after CMV antigen stimulation. Source of these receptors: a human donor in good health (CMV status not recorded). Some clones in this sample may be carry-over from other donors' samples. CDR3s include the opening cysteine and the closing phenylalanine or tryptophan. The D gene is left open where the match is weak. The size of a clone is reported for some rows only, either as once, few or many, or as a class for expanded clones.

.	.	16	TRBJ2-6	TRBV29-1	TGCAGCGTTTCCGATTTTGTGGATTCTGGGGCCAACGTCCTGACTTTT	CSVSDFVDSGANVLTF
few	TRBD2	16	TRBJ2-1	TRBV7-8	TGTGCCAGCAGCCGGCTGGCGGGGGGCCTCTACAATGAGCAGTTCTTC	CASSRLAGGLYNEQFF
.	.	16	TRBJ2-1	TRBV20-1	TGCAGTGCTAGGGCGGGAGAGGGGGTGTCCTACAATGAGCAGTTCTTC	CSARAGEGVSYNEQFF
many	TRBD2	16	TRBJ2-3	TRBV27	TGTGCCAGCAGACTAGCGGGGGGGCCCCTAACAGATACGCAGTATTTT	CASRLAGGPLTDTQYF
.	TRBD1	12	TRBJ1-6	TRBV27	TGTGCCAGCAGGGGGGACAGGAGATCACTCCACTTT	CASRGDRRSLHF
.	.	15	TRBJ2-5	TRBV9	TGTGCCAGCAGCGAGGGCTCGGGATACCAAGAGACCCAGTACTTC	CASSEGSGYQETQYF
few	.	13	TRBJ1-2	TRBV12-3/TRBV12-4	TGTGCCAGCAGTTTCAACAACCCCTATGGCTACACCTTC	CASSFNNPYGYTF
few	.	14	TRBJ2-7	TRBV30	TGTGCCTGGGGACCGGGGCTTAGCTCCTACGAGCAGTACTTC	CAWGPGLSSYEQYF
.	.	15	TRBJ2-3	TRBV28	TGTGCCAGCAGTTTTCGGGGACCGCCTGGGGATACGCAGTATTTT	CASSFRGPPGDTQYF
.	.	16	TRBJ2-1	TRBV13	TGTGCCAGCAGCTTCCTCCGGACCGGGACCCTCAATGAGCAGTTCTTC	CASSFLRTGTLNEQFF